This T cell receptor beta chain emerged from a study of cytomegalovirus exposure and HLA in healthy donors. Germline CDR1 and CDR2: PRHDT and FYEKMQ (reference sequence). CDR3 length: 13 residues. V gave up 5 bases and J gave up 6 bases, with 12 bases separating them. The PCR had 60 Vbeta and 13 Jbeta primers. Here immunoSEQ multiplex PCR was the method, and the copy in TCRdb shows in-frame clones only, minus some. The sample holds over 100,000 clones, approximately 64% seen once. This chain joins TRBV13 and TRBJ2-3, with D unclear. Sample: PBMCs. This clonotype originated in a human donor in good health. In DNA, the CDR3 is TGTGCCAGCAGCCCACCTAACTCTGATACGCAGTATTTT. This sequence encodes CASSPPNSDTQYF.